This entry concerns a single T cell receptor (beta chain). One junction end does not reproduce the germline sequence, and a read error may be involved. Noted treatment: randomized to nivolumab then ipilimumab (arm A) or the reverse (arm B). The source of the sample is a study of sequential checkpoint blockade in melanoma. In germline, CDR1 is SEHNR, CDR2 FQNEAQ (reference sequence). The CDR3 is 15 amino acids. Sequencing used immunoSEQ multiplex PCR; TCRdb keeps in-frame clones, though not all of them. The sample lists approximately 28,000 clones, 75% to 85% occurring once. The receptor was derived from a human donor with melanoma. The rearrangement joins TRBV7-9 to TRBJ2-7; tentatively, D is TRBD2 (6 bases). The input for sequencing was CD8+ T cells sorted from blood (inferred from file names), taken from a patient given nivolumab and ipilimumab in sequence. This chain's CDR3 is CASSMAGGRSYEQYF. In DNA form, the CDR3 reads TGTGCCAGCAGCATGGCCGGAGGGAGGTCCTATGAGCAGTACTTC.